This TCR beta chain was sequenced during a study of identical twins. CDR3 size: 14 residues. CDR1 is ENHRY and CDR2 is SYGVKD in the germline V gene. V was clipped by 10 bases and J by 3 bases; unmatched bases: 6. TCRdb redid the calling of the 5' RACE reads with MiXCR, one entry per CDR3 protein. This table has hundreds of thousands of distinct CDR3 sequences, roughly 6% appearing once. This clonotype was seen many times. Sequencing was performed on naive T cells sorted from blood. This clonotype was obtained from a man younger than 35 in good health. V is TRBV10-3 and J is TRBJ2-2; 9 nucleotides agree with TRBD1. The DNA for the CDR3 is TGTGCCACGATGGACAGGGGAGACACCGGGGAGCTGTTTTTT. This codes for CATMDRGDTGELFF.